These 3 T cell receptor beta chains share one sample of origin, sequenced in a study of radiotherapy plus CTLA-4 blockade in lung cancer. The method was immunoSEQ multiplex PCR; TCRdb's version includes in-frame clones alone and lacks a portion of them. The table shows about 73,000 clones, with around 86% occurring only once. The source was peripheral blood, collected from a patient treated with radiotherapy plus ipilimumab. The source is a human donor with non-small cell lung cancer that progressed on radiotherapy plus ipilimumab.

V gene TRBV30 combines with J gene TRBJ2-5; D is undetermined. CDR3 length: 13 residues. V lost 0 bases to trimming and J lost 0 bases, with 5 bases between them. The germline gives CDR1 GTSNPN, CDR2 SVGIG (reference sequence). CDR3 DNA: TGTGCCTGGAGTGTCAGTAACCAAGAGACCCAGTACTTC. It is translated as CAWSVSNQETQYF. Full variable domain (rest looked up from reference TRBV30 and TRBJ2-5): SQTIHQWPATLVQPVGSPLSLECTVEGTSNPNLYWYRQAAGRGLQLLFYSVGIGQISSEVPQNLSASRPQDRQFILSSKKLLLSDSGFYLCAWSVSNQETQYFGPGTRLLVL.

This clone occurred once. The CDR3 sequence is CASSPDRMNTEAFF. The DNA for the CDR3 is TGTGCCAGCTCACCCGACAGAATGAACACTGAAGCTTTCTTT. This chain uses TRBV18 with TRBJ1-1; a possible D gene is TRBD1 (5 bases). From germline, CDR1 is KGHSH and CDR2 LQKENI. Deletions cut 3 bases from V and 0 bases from J, with 8 bases between. This CDR3 has 14 residues.

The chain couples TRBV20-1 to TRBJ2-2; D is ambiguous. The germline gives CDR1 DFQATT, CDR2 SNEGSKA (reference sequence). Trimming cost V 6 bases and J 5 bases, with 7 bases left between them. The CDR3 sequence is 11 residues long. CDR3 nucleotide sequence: TGCAGTGCCTCAGTGACCGGGGAGCTGTTTTTT. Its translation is CSASVTGELFF.